The rows below give T cell receptor beta chains drawn from one sample of a study of tumor-infiltrating lymphocytes in primary liver carcinoma. TCRdb itself ran the multiplex PCR reads through MiXCR, one entry per CDR3 protein. Among 320,000 or so distinct CDR3 sequences listed, less than 75% were seen once. The sample taken for sequencing was peripheral blood. These receptors were collected from a man aged 35 to 55 with primary liver carcinoma and hepatitis B virus infection. Each CDR3 is given with its conserved first and last residue. A D gene is named only where the DNA matches it firmly. The size field is filled for only some rows; it gives once, few, many or a size class.

d_gene: .; j_gene: TRBJ2-2; abundance: .; v_gene: TRBV19; CDR3aa: CASKGGNTGELFF; CDR3nt: TGTGCCAGTAAAGGAGGAAACACCGGGGAGCTGTTTTTT
d_gene: TRBD1; j_gene: TRBJ2-1; abundance: .; v_gene: TRBV11-3; CDR3aa: CASGLEEGAKEQFF; CDR3nt: TGTGCCAGCGGCTTAGAAGAGGGGGCCAAGGAGCAGTTCTTC
d_gene: TRBD1; j_gene: TRBJ2-2; abundance: .; v_gene: TRBV7-9; CDR3aa: CASSTDRANTGELFF; CDR3nt: TGTGCCAGCAGCACGGACAGGGCGAACACCGGGGAGCTGTTTTTT
d_gene: .; j_gene: TRBJ2-4; abundance: once; v_gene: TRBV10-1; CDR3aa: CASGDRGRKAKNIQYF; CDR3nt: TGCGCCAGCGGGGACCGGGGCAGGAAAGCCAAAAACATTCAGTACTTC
d_gene: TRBD1; j_gene: TRBJ2-3; abundance: .; v_gene: TRBV5-6; CDR3aa: CASSFSGIGTDTHYF; CDR3nt: TGTGCCAGCAGCTTCTCCGGGATAGGGACAGATACGCACTATTTT
d_gene: .; j_gene: TRBJ2-3; abundance: .; v_gene: TRBV11-2; CDR3aa: CASNLDLLGDTQYF; CDR3nt: TGTGCCAGCAACTTAGATCTCTTGGGAGATACGCAGTATTTT
d_gene: .; j_gene: TRBJ2-2; abundance: many; v_gene: TRBV11-2; CDR3aa: CASSLEPRRGGELFF; CDR3nt: TGTGCCAGCAGCTTAGAGCCTAGACGGGGCGGGGAGCTGTTTTTT
d_gene: TRBD1; j_gene: TRBJ1-1; abundance: many; v_gene: TRBV6-6; CDR3aa: CASRYDRGLPEAFF; CDR3nt: TGTGCCAGCAGATATGACAGGGGGCTTCCTGAAGCTTTCTTT
d_gene: .; j_gene: TRBJ2-1; abundance: .; v_gene: TRBV11-1; CDR3aa: CASSFIPGTFVNGQLF; CDR3nt: TGTGCCAGCAGCTTCATCCCTGGGACATTCGTAAATGGGCAGTTATTC
d_gene: .; j_gene: TRBJ2-5; abundance: .; v_gene: TRBV5-1; CDR3aa: CASSAGLRRETQYF; CDR3nt: TGCGCCAGCAGCGCGGGCCTTCGGAGGGAGACCCAGTACTTC
d_gene: .; j_gene: TRBJ1-1; abundance: .; v_gene: TRBV30; CDR3aa: CAWDRQGNSEAFF; CDR3nt: TGTGCCTGGGATCGTCAGGGGAACTCTGAAGCTTTCTTT
d_gene: .; j_gene: TRBJ2-5; abundance: once; v_gene: TRBV11-1; CDR3aa: CASSSPVLAREAQYF; CDR3nt: TGTGCCAGCAGCTCCCCGGTATTAGCCAGGGAGGCCCAGTACTTC
d_gene: TRBD1; j_gene: TRBJ1-2; abundance: many; v_gene: TRBV6-6; CDR3aa: CASSSQTGGRGYGYTF; CDR3nt: TGTGCCAGCAGTTCCCAGACAGGGGGCAGGGGCTATGGCTACACCTTC
d_gene: .; j_gene: TRBJ2-3; abundance: .; v_gene: TRBV10-3; CDR3aa: CAISDGSGSPDTQYF; CDR3nt: TGTGCCATCAGTGACGGGAGCGGGTCACCAGATACGCAGTATTTT
d_gene: .; j_gene: TRBJ2-5; abundance: .; v_gene: TRBV4-1; CDR3aa: CASSPTAGTQQTQYF; CDR3nt: TGCGCCAGCAGCCCAACAGCCGGGACTCAGCAGACCCAGTATTTC
d_gene: TRBD2; j_gene: TRBJ2-1; abundance: .; v_gene: TRBV7-9; CDR3aa: CASSPLLGAGGYSEQFF; CDR3nt: TGTGCCAGCAGCCCTCTTTTAGGAGCGGGAGGATACAGTGAGCAGTTCTTC
d_gene: .; j_gene: TRBJ1-3; abundance: few; v_gene: TRBV6-1; CDR3aa: CASTSSGNTIYF; CDR3nt: TGTGCCAGCACCAGCTCTGGAAACACCATATATTTT
d_gene: .; j_gene: TRBJ1-5; abundance: many; v_gene: TRBV12-3/TRBV12-4; CDR3aa: CASRKGGQPQHF; CDR3nt: TGTGCCAGCAGGAAGGGGGGCCAGCCCCAGCATTTT
d_gene: .; j_gene: TRBJ2-7; abundance: .; v_gene: TRBV4-2; CDR3aa: CASSHAGRRPDEQHF; CDR3nt: TGTGCCAGCAGCCACGCCGGCAGGAGGCCAGACGAGCAGCACTTC
d_gene: .; j_gene: TRBJ2-7; abundance: .; v_gene: TRBV11-2; CDR3aa: CVSSFGARLPYEQYF; CDR3nt: TGTGTCAGCAGCTTTGGGGCTAGATTACCCTACGAGCAGTACTTC
d_gene: .; j_gene: TRBJ2-1; abundance: few; v_gene: TRBV4-2; CDR3aa: CASSQDQVNEQFF; CDR3nt: TGTGCCAGCAGCCAAGATCAAGTTAATGAGCAGTTCTTC
d_gene: .; j_gene: TRBJ2-3; abundance: .; v_gene: TRBV10-2; CDR3aa: CVSRRLEGSTDTQYF; CDR3nt: TGCGTCAGTAGGAGACTAGAGGGGTCCACGGATACGCAGTATTTT
d_gene: .; j_gene: TRBJ1-5; abundance: .; v_gene: TRBV29-1; CDR3aa: CSVGGAAGNQSQHF; CDR3nt: TGCAGCGTTGGCGGGGCGGCGGGCAATCAGTCCCAGCATTTT
d_gene: .; j_gene: TRBJ1-1; abundance: .; v_gene: TRBV11-2; CDR3aa: CASSQEGRGYTEAFF; CDR3nt: TGTGCCAGCAGCCAAGAGGGGAGGGGGTACACTGAAGCTTTCTTT
d_gene: TRBD2; j_gene: TRBJ2-7; abundance: .; v_gene: TRBV5-4; CDR3aa: CASSPRTSGYKQYF; CDR3nt: TGTGCCAGCAGCCCCCGGACTAGCGGGTACAAGCAGTACTTC
d_gene: TRBD2; j_gene: TRBJ2-3; abundance: .; v_gene: TRBV28; CDR3aa: CASSGLGGRAGADTQYF; CDR3nt: TGTGCCAGCAGTGGTCTGGGGGGGAGGGCCGGGGCAGATACGCAGTATTTT
d_gene: TRBD1; j_gene: TRBJ2-5; abundance: .; v_gene: TRBV5-1; CDR3aa: CASSLDRGVGSQETQYF; CDR3nt: TGCGCCAGCAGCTTGGACAGGGGAGTTGGGTCGCAAGAGACCCAGTACTTC
d_gene: .; j_gene: TRBJ1-2; abundance: .; v_gene: TRBV30; CDR3aa: CVWGGRSYGYTF; CDR3nt: TGTGTCTGGGGGGGACGGTCCTATGGCTACACCTTC
d_gene: TRBD1; j_gene: TRBJ2-3; abundance: .; v_gene: TRBV4-2; CDR3aa: CASRSSTGAISTDTQYF; CDR3nt: TGTGCCAGCAGGTCGTCGACAGGGGCGATAAGCACAGATACGCAGTATTTT
d_gene: .; j_gene: TRBJ1-2; abundance: .; v_gene: TRBV29-1; CDR3aa: CSVEGAEGLEDYGYTF; CDR3nt: TGCAGCGTTGAAGGGGCGGAGGGATTAGAAGACTATGGCTACACCTTC
d_gene: .; j_gene: TRBJ1-2; abundance: few; v_gene: TRBV6-2/TRBV6-3; CDR3aa: CASSRSFTGSSNYGYTF; CDR3nt: TGTGCCAGCAGTAGATCCTTTACGGGGTCTAGTAACTATGGCTACACCTTC